These 12 T cell receptor beta chains were all obtained from the same sample, sequenced in a study of early T cells in non-severe SARS-CoV-2 infection. TCRdb passed the 5' RACE reads through MiXCR, listing each CDR3 protein once. The sample shows over 50,000 distinct CDR3 sequences, around 7.7% of them seen only once. The input for sequencing was whole blood, taken at baseline. All receptors come from an adult who was a healthcare worker with PCR-confirmed SARS-CoV-2 infection or an uninfected control (not recorded which).

This clonotype was seen ten or more times. V is TRBV7-8 and J is TRBJ2-7; D tentatively reads TRBD1 or TRBD2 (5 bases each). The V and J ends lost 5 bases and 4 bases respectively, with 15 bases between them. This CDR3 comprises 14 residues. CDR1 is SGHVS and CDR2 is FQNEAQ in the germline V gene. CDR3 nucleotide sequence: TGTGCCAGCAGCCCTGAGGCAGGGACGTACGAGCAGTACTTC. Amino acid sequence: CASSPEAGTYEQYF.

This clonotype was counted a few times. The chain has TRBV7-9 and TRBJ2-1; TRBD2 aligns across 8 bases. CDR1 and CDR2 from the germline V gene are SEHNR and FQNEAQ (reference sequence). V gave up 5 bases and J gave up 1 base; unmatched junction bases: 4. This CDR3 contains 15 residues. The CDR3 region is CASSPGRGSYNEQFF. DNA for the CDR3: TGTGCCAGCAGCCCCGGGAGGGGGTCCTACAATGAGCAGTTCTTC.

This clonotype has ten or more counts. This chain connects TRBV29-1 to TRBJ1-1; D uncertain. The germline V gene has CDR1 SQVTM and CDR2 ANQGSEA. CDR3 length: 13 amino acids. V was trimmed by 4 bases and J by 1 base, leaving 10 bases between them. CDR3 sequence reads: CSVVGYRNTEAFF. In DNA form, the CDR3 reads TGCAGCGTTGTCGGATACAGGAACACTGAAGCTTTCTTT. Combining the CDR3 with reference TRBV29-1 and TRBJ1-1 gives the whole variable domain SAVISQKPSRDICQRGTSLTIQCQVDSQVTMMFWYRQQPGQSLTLIATANQGSEATYESGFVIDKFPISRPNLTFSTLTVSNMSPEDSSIYLCSVVGYRNTEAFFGQGTRLTVV.

V and J are TRBV19 and TRBJ2-2; TRBD2 might be the D (6 bases). This CDR3 comprises 14 residues. The V end was cut by 3 bases, the J end by 9 bases, with 14 bases between. The V gene's germline CDR1 is LNHDA and CDR2 SQIVND (reference sequence). Here the CDR3 reads CASSMARESWELFF. In nucleotides, the CDR3 is TGTGCCAGTAGTATGGCCCGGGAGAGCTGGGAGCTGTTTTTT.

Only a few counts were recorded for this clonotype. The V gene is TRBV6-6, the J gene TRBJ2-5; D not certain. V was cut by 0 bases and J by 6 bases, with 2 bases left in between. Germline V gives CDR1 MNHNY, CDR2 SVGAGI (reference sequence). The length of the CDR3 is 11 residues. In DNA form, the CDR3 reads TGTGCCAGCAGTTACTCGAAGACCCAGTACTTC. It codes for CASSYSKTQYF.

This clonotype occurred a few times. The V and J genes are TRBV7-9 and TRBJ1-2; D not certain. From germline, CDR1 is SEHNR and CDR2 FQNEAQ (reference sequence). This CDR3 contains 17 residues. V lost 4 bases and J 2 bases, leaving 20 bases between the germline ends. Here the CDR3 reads CASSSPPVGLLNYGYTF. DNA for the CDR3: TGTGCCAGCAGCTCCCCCCCTGTCGGCCTCTTAAACTATGGCTACACCTTC.

This clonotype has a count of ten or more. The rearrangement joins TRBV12-3 or TRBV12-4 to TRBJ1-2; the D gene is possibly TRBD1 (5 bases). This CDR3 has 14 amino acids. V was cut by 2 bases and J by 2 bases, with 9 bases left in between. The DNA of the CDR3 is TGTGCCAGCAGTTTAAGGGGCAGAAACTATGGCTACACCTTC. It specifies CASSLRGRNYGYTF.

Notes on this clonotype: The junction shows a germline mismatch at one end, possibly a read error. The rearrangement joins TRBV6-5 to TRBJ2-7, with 9 bases aligning to TRBD1. CDR1 MNHEY and CDR2 SVGAGI come from the germline V gene. This CDR3 is 12 amino acids long. The CDR3 reads CAGSGTGNEQYF. CDR3 DNA sequence: TGTGCCGGCAGCGGGACAGGGAACGAGCAGTACTTC.

This clonotype was found many times. The chain employs TRBV4-2 and TRBJ1-6; D might be TRBD1 (6 bases). The germline CDR1 and CDR2 sequences are LGHNA and YNFKEQ. Trimming took 4 bases from V and 7 from J, leaving 11 bases between them. The CDR3 totals 14 residues. In DNA, the CDR3 is TGTGCCAGCAGCCTGGGACAAGAAAATTCACCCCTCCACTTT. Protein sequence: CASSLGQENSPLHF.

There are many counts of this clonotype. The V gene is TRBV7-2, the J gene TRBJ2-1; 8 bases are a match to TRBD2. The CDR3 covers 15 residues. CDR1 and CDR2 from the germline V gene are SGHTA and FQGNSA. The V segment lost 4 bases and the J segment 7 bases; nucleotides outside the gene matches: 9. CDR3 DNA: TGTGCCAGCAGCTCCGGGACTAGTTCTAGAAATGAGCAGTTCTTC. Protein: CASSSGTSSRNEQFF.

This clonotype came up many times. The J gene is TRBJ1-4, the V gene TRBV3-1; D not resolved. Germline V CDR1 and CDR2: LGHDT, YNNKEL (reference sequence). The V and J ends lost 1 base and 5 bases respectively, with 8 bases between them. The CDR3 contains 14 residues. CDR3 sequence reads: CASSQAVRNEKLFF. Written as DNA, the CDR3 is TGTGCCAGCAGCCAAGCCGTCAGAAATGAAAAACTGTTTTTT. Combining the CDR3 with reference TRBV3-1 and TRBJ1-4 gives the whole variable domain DTAVSQTPKYLVTQMGNDKSIKCEQNLGHDTMYWYKQDSKKFLKIMFSYNNKELIINETVPNRFSPKSPDKAHLNLHINSLELGDSAVYFCASSQAVRNEKLFFGSGTQLSVL.

This clonotype has more than one count but fewer than ten. The chain recombines TRBV19 with TRBJ2-5; 7 positions agree with TRBD2. Trimming cost V 8 bases and J 3 bases; bases outside gene matches: 3. In germline, CDR1 is LNHDA, CDR2 SQIVND (reference sequence). The CDR3 is 12 residues long. The CDR3 sequence is CASGRGEETQYF. CDR3 nucleotide sequence: TGTGCCAGTGGGAGGGGAGAAGAGACCCAGTACTTC.